Listed below are T cell receptor beta chains from one sample, sequenced in a study of cytomegalovirus exposure and HLA in healthy donors. Only in-frame clones appear in the TCRdb table, and some are missing; sequencing was by immunoSEQ multiplex PCR. Here the sample spans about 160,000 clones, roughly 80% being singletons. Sequenced material: PBMCs. These receptors all come from a man aged 30 to 45 in good health and CMV-seropositive. The CDR3 runs from the conserved cysteine through the conserved F or W. The D gene is left open where the match is weak. Only part of the rows carry a size: once, few, many, or a class if the clone is expanded.

v_gene	abundance	d_gene	j_gene	CDR3aa	CDR3nt
TRBV27	-	-	TRBJ2-3	CASSLSTEGVTDTQYF	TGTGCCAGCAGCTTATCGACAGAGGGGGTCACAGATACGCAGTATTTT
TRBV6-5	-	TRBD1	TRBJ2-7	CASRGQAWYEQYF	TGTGCCAGCAGGGGACAGGCCTGGTACGAGCAGTACTTC
TRBV5-1	-	TRBD2	TRBJ2-3	CASSWEVAGGPSTDTQYF	TGCGCCAGCAGCTGGGAGGTAGCGGGGGGGCCTAGCACAGATACGCAGTATTTT
TRBV4-1	-	-	TRBJ1-4	CASSQEGGDGDEKLFF	TGCGCCAGCAGCCAAGAAGGCGGGGACGGGGATGAAAAACTGTTTTTT
TRBV28	few	-	TRBJ2-6	CASSFRGAGANVLTF	TGTGCCAGCAGTTTCAGGGGGGCTGGGGCCAACGTCCTGACTTTC
TRBV30	-	TRBD1	TRBJ2-5	CAWGTGGETQYF	TGTGCCTGGGGGACAGGGGGAGAGACCCAGTACTTC
TRBV12-2	-	-	TRBJ2-3	CASRSPDYPADTQYF	TGTGCAAGTCGCTCCCCGGACTACCCCGCAGATACGCAGTATTTT
TRBV5-1	-	-	TRBJ1-4	CASSLADRGSGWNEKLFF	TGCGCCAGCAGCTTGGCCGACAGAGGAAGTGGCTGGAATGAAAAACTGTTTTTT
TRBV4-1	-	-	TRBJ1-2	CASSHQAFSNYGYTF	TGCGCCAGCAGCCACCAGGCATTCTCGAACTATGGCTACACCTTC
TRBV25-1	-	-	TRBJ2-7	CASSEQGAYEQYF	TGTGCCAGCAGTGAACAGGGTGCTTACGAGCAGTACTTC
TRBV10-2	-	-	TRBJ2-5	CASSEPQETQYF	TGCGCCAGCAGTGAGCCTCAAGAGACCCAGTACTTC
TRBV7-9	-	TRBD1	TRBJ1-4	CASSTSGGPNEKLFF	TGTGCCAGCAGCACTTCAGGGGGCCCCAATGAAAAACTGTTTTTT
TRBV4-1	-	-	TRBJ1-4	CASSQANGEKLFF	TGCGCCAGCAGCCAAGCGAACGGTGAAAAACTGTTTTTT
TRBV29-1	-	TRBD2	TRBJ2-7	CSVGGGYEQYF	TGCAGCGTTGGCGGGGGCTACGAGCAGTACTTC
TRBV28	few	TRBD1	TRBJ2-4	CASSTSGTGGAQDIQYF	TGTGCCAGCAGTACATCCGGGACAGGGGGCGCTCAGGACATTCAGTACTTC
TRBV29-1	few	-	TRBJ2-7	CSVVISGRSYEQYF	TGCAGCGTTGTCATATCAGGCCGCTCCTACGAGCAGTACTTC
TRBV6-4	-	TRBD1	TRBJ2-3	CASSAGQGADTQYF	TGTGCCAGCAGTGCTGGACAGGGGGCAGATACGCAGTATTTT